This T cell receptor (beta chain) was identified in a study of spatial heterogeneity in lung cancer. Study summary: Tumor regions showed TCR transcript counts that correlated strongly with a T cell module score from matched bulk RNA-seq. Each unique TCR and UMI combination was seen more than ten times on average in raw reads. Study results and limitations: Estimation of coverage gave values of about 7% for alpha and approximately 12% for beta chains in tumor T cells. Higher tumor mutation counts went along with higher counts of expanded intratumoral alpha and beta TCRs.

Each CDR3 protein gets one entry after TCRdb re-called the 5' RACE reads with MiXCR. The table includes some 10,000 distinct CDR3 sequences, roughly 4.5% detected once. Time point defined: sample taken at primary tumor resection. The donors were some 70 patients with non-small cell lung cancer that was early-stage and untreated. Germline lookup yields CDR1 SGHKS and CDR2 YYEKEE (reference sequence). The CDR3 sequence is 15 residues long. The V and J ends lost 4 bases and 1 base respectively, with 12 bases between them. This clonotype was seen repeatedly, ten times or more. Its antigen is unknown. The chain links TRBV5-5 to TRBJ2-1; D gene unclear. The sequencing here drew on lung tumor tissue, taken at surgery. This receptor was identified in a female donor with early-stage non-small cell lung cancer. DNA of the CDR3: TGTGCCAGCAGCCTCGACTTTCCTTCCTACAATGAGCAGTTCTTC. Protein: CASSLDFPSYNEQFF.